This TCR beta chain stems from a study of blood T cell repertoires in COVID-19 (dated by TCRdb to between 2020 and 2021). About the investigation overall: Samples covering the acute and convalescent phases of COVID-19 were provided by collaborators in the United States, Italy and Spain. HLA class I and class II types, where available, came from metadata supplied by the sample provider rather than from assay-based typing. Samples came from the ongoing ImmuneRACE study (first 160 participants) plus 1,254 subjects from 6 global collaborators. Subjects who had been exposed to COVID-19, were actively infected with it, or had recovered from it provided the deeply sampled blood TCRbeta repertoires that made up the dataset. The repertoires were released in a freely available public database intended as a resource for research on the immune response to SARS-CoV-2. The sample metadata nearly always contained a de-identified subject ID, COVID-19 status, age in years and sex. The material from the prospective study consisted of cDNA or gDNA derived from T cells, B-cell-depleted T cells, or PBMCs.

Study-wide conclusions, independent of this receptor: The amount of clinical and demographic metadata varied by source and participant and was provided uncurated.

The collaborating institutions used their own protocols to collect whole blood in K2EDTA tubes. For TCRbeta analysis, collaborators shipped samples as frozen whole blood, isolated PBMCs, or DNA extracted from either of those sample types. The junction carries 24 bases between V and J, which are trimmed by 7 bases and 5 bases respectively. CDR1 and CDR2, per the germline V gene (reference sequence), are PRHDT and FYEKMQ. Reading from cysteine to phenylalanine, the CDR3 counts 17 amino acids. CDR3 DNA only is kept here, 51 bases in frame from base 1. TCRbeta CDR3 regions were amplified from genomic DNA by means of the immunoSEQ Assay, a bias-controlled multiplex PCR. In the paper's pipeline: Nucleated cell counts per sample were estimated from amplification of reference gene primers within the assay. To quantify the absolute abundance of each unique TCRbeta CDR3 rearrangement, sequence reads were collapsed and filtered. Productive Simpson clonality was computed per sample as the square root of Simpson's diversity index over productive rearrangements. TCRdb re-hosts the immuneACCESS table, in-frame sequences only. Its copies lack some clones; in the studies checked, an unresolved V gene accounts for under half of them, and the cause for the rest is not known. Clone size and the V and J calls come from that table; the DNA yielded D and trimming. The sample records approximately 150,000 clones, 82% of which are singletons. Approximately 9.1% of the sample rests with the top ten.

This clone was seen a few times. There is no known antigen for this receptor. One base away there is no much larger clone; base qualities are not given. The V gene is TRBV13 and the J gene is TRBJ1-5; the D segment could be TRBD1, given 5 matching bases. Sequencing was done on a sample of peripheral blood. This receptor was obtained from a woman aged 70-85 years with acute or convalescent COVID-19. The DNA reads TGTGCCAGCACCCAGGCCAATCCCGACAGCTACCATCAGCCCCAGCATTTT. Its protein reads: CASTQANPDSYHQPQHF.